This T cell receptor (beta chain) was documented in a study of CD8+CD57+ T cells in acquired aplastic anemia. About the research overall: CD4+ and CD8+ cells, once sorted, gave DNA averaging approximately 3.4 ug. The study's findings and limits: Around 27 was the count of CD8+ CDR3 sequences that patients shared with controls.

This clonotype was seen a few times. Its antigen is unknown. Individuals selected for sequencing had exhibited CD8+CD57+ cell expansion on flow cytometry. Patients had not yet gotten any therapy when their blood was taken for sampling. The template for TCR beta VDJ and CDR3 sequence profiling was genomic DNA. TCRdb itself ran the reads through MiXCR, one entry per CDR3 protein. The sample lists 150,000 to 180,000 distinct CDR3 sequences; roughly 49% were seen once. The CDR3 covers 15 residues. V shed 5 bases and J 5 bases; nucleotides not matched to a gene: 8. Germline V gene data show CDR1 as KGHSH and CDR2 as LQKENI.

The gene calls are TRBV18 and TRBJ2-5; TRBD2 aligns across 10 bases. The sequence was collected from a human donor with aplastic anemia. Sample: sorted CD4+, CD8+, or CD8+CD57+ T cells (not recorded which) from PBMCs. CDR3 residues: CASSSSGGAGETQYF. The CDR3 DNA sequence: TGTGCCAGCTCAAGCAGCGGGGGGGCCGGTGAGACCCAGTACTTC.